This T cell receptor (beta chain) was observed in a study of Graves' ophthalmopathy and Graves' hyperthyroidism. The study's findings and limits: Blood also carried most expanded thyroid clonotypes exceeding 0.001 frequency.

This clonotype was counted many times. What it binds is unknown. Germline-derived CDR1 and CDR2 are SGHRS and YFSETQ. This CDR3 region has 15 residues. Trimming took 5 bases from V and 1 from J, leaving 10 bases between them. RNA transcripts were the source from which TCR beta CDR3 regions were amplified. A first-round RT-PCR used HTBI primers, followed by a second-round multiplex PCR. Each CDR3 protein gets one entry after TCRdb re-called the multiplex PCR reads with MiXCR. The sample carries roughly 420,000 distinct CDR3 sequences, under 25% recorded once. Stable hyperthyroidism referred to disease that showed no ophthalmopathy within 18 months of follow-up.

The clonotype comes from a woman between 18 and 30 years old with stable Graves' hyperthyroidism. The chain recombines TRBV5-1 with TRBJ2-6, with a tentative D call TRBD1 (5 bases). The sequencing sample was made of peripheral blood. CDR3 bases: TGCGCCAGCAGGATGACAGTTTCTGGGGCCAACGTCCTGACTTTC. Translated, it gives CASRMTVSGANVLTF.